These T cell receptor beta chains were read from a single sample in a study of blood T cell repertoires in COVID-19. Clones were read by immunoSEQ multiplex PCR, and TCRdb kept only the in-frame ones, dropping some. The data hold some 190,000 clones, with about nine tenths observed a single time. Sequencing was done on a sample of peripheral blood. These TCRs come from a man younger than 35 with active or convalescent COVID-19. CDR3s include the opening cysteine and the closing phenylalanine or tryptophan. Each record gives: V gene, J gene, clone size, CDR3 protein. Some rows have no size entry. The others give once, few or many, or a class for an expanded clone.

V gene: TRBV2
J gene: TRBJ2-7
clone size: few
CDR3 protein: CASSIGLDRGHEQYF

V gene: TRBV6-5
J gene: TRBJ1-3
clone size: NA
CDR3 protein: CASRGTVGNTIYF

V gene: TRBV4-1
J gene: TRBJ1-3
clone size: NA
CDR3 protein: CASSPRDDGNTIYF

V gene: TRBV3-1/TRBV3-2
J gene: TRBJ2-1
clone size: NA
CDR3 protein: CASSQTPGQGAYEQFF

V gene: TRBV7-8
J gene: TRBJ1-1
clone size: NA
CDR3 protein: CASSLASGGIRF

V gene: TRBV14
J gene: TRBJ2-7
clone size: NA
CDR3 protein: CASSQGAEQYF

V gene: TRBV4-1
J gene: TRBJ2-3
clone size: once
CDR3 protein: CASTPQLAATDTQYF

V gene: TRBV5-8
J gene: TRBJ2-6
clone size: NA
CDR3 protein: CASSLGQGVSGANVLTF

V gene: TRBV30
J gene: TRBJ2-2
clone size: once
CDR3 protein: CAWSGGRLRGELFF

V gene: TRBV6-1
J gene: TRBJ2-1
clone size: NA
CDR3 protein: CASSEASPYNEQFF

V gene: TRBV19
J gene: TRBJ1-4
clone size: NA
CDR3 protein: CASSFGSGTGNEKLFF

V gene: TRBV5-1
J gene: TRBJ1-4
clone size: NA
CDR3 protein: CASSLEGEEKLFF

V gene: TRBV29-1
J gene: TRBJ1-1
clone size: once
CDR3 protein: CSVDLPGQGDTEAFF

V gene: TRBV15
J gene: TRBJ1-3
clone size: once
CDR3 protein: CATSEEAGNTIYF

V gene: TRBV3-1/TRBV3-2
J gene: TRBJ1-6
clone size: NA
CDR3 protein: CASSLSPQIGSPLHF

V gene: TRBV6-5
J gene: TRBJ1-2
clone size: few
CDR3 protein: CASSYGQGNGYTF

V gene: TRBV6-5
J gene: TRBJ2-3
clone size: NA
CDR3 protein: CASTPGQATDTQYF

V gene: TRBV12-5
J gene: TRBJ1-2
clone size: NA
CDR3 protein: CASGPGRGYTF

V gene: TRBV6-1
J gene: TRBJ2-2
clone size: NA
CDR3 protein: CASSEARGGRELFF

V gene: TRBV6-5
J gene: TRBJ1-2
clone size: NA
CDR3 protein: CASRGQDYTNYGYTF

V gene: TRBV7-3
J gene: TRBJ1-6
clone size: NA
CDR3 protein: CASSLGQYSPLHF

V gene: TRBV28
J gene: TRBJ2-7
clone size: NA
CDR3 protein: CASTIAGASYEQYF

V gene: TRBV25-1
J gene: TRBJ1-1
clone size: NA
CDR3 protein: CASSGELPGHGIWGAFF

V gene: TRBV19
J gene: TRBJ1-4
clone size: NA
CDR3 protein: CATTGGGEKLFF

V gene: TRBV19
J gene: TRBJ1-1
clone size: NA
CDR3 protein: CATIVRGTEAFF

V gene: TRBV7-9
J gene: TRBJ2-3
clone size: NA
CDR3 protein: CASSTLAGVTIDTQYF

V gene: TRBV30
J gene: TRBJ1-6
clone size: NA
CDR3 protein: CAHLDRNNSPLHF

V gene: TRBV29-1
J gene: TRBJ1-1
clone size: few
CDR3 protein: CSGGHSGTEAFF

V gene: TRBV6-1
J gene: TRBJ1-5
clone size: NA
CDR3 protein: CASSDQTVFKPQHF

V gene: TRBV11-2
J gene: TRBJ2-5
clone size: NA
CDR3 protein: CASSLYSGGETQYF

V gene: TRBV13
J gene: TRBJ1-2
clone size: few
CDR3 protein: CASSSDRGHGYTF